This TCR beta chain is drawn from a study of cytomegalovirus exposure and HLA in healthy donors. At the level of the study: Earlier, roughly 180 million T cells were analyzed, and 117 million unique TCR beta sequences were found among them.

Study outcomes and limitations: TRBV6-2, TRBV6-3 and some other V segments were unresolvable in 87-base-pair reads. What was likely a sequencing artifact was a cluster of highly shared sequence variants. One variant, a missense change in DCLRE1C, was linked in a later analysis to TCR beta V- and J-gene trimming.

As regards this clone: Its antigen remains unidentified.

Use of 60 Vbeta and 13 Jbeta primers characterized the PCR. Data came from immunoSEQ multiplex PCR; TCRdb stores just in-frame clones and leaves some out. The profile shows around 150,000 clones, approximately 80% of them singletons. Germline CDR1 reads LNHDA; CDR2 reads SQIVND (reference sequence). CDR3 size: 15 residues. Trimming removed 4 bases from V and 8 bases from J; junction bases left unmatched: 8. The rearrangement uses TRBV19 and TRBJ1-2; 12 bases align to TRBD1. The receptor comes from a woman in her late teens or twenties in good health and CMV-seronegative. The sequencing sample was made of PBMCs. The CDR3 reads CASSTPGQGARGYTF. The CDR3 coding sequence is TGTGCCAGTAGTACCCCGGGACAGGGGGCGCGGGGCTACACCTTC.